Listed here is a single T cell receptor beta chain. Its antigen is undetermined. This record belongs to a study of glioma-infiltrating T cells. Findings of the study overall: Above-expected tissue-blood divergence occurred in all gliomas, most in low-grade ones.

The CDR3 sequence is 15 residues long. The V gene lost 6 bases and the J gene lost 4 bases, with 18 bases spanning the gap. Germline V gives CDR1 KGHSH, CDR2 LQKENI. The iRepertoire nested amplicon-rescue multiplex PCR amplified TCR alpha and beta CDR3s from RNA. For one-step reverse transcription and amplification, roughly 95-450 ng of tissue mRNA or PBMC total RNA was used. TCRdb called the multiplex PCR reads again in MiXCR, with one record for every CDR3 protein. The sample includes under 130,000 distinct CDR3 sequences, less than 30% of them seen just once. This clonotype originated in a human donor with low-grade glioma or glioblastoma, undergoing nonglioma brain surgery, or in good health (not recorded which). This sequence joins TRBV18 and TRBJ1-1, with TRBD1 as a possible D gene (5 bases). Sequenced: glioma tissue, nonneoplastic brain tissue, or PBMCs (not recorded which). The CDR3, as DNA: TGTGCCAGCTCCCCCGCGGAGGGGCGGGGCACTGAAGCTTTCTTT. Its translation is CASSPAEGRGTEAFF.